This T cell receptor (beta chain) was obtained from a study of blood T cells in healthy people across ages. In terms of origin and age, donors were healthy Caucasian individuals from Russia aged roughly 6 to 95. A J-beta primer mix and a sample-barcoded 5' primer were used in a second PCR of roughly 6 to 11 cycles. TCRdb independently ran MiXCR on the 5' RACE reads; one entry per CDR3 protein. The sample yields some 920,000 distinct CDR3 sequences, roughly half seen once. V lost 3 bases, J lost 5 bases, and 0 bases stayed unmatched. The CDR3 is 13 residues long. The V gene's germline CDR1 is DFQATT and CDR2 SNEGSKA (reference sequence).

This clonotype was obtained from a woman aged 55-75 years in good health. Sequenced sample: blood. The chain couples TRBV20-1 to TRBJ2-1, with 11 bases fitting TRBD2. This chain's CDR3 is CSARGLADNEQFF. DNA for the CDR3: TGCAGTGCTAGGGGACTAGCGGACAATGAGCAGTTCTTC.